The present T cell receptor beta chain was sequenced within a study of T cell responses to AZD1222 COVID-19 vaccine. There are a few counts of this clone. Germline V gene sequence: CDR1 MNHEY, CDR2 SVGEGT. V shed 2 bases and J 2 bases; nucleotides not matched to a gene: 0. The CDR3 runs to 14 residues. Clones were sequenced by immunoSEQ multiplex PCR, and TCRdb holds only the in-frame ones, with some missing. The table has 160,000 or so clones, approximately 91% seen once. This chain links TRBV6-2 or TRBV6-3 with TRBJ2-7; TRBD2 aligns across 10 bases. Material: peripheral blood, obtained after recovery from COVID-19. The TCR sequence derives from an adult who had recovered from COVID-19. The CDR3 DNA reads as TGTGCCAGCAGTTACGGGACTAGCGCCTACGAGCAGTACTTC. It codes for CASSYGTSAYEQYF.